The 18 T cell receptor beta chains given below trace back to one sample, sequenced in a study of shared clonotypes between healthy human individuals. Produced via immunoSEQ multiplex PCR; TCRdb's table is partial and in-frame only. The top ten hold roughly 1.2% of the sample, which has 1.6 million or so clones, over 95% seen once. The sequencing sample was made of naive CD4+ T cells sorted from blood. Noted subset: CD45RA+ positively selected. These TCRs come from a man aged 25-45 years in good health.

The DNA for the CDR3 is TGTGCCAGCGCGGACAGGGGGAATCAGCCCCAGCATTTT. Amino acids: CASADRGNQPQHF. The V and J genes are TRBV28 and TRBJ1-5, with 10 bases lining up with TRBD1. The germline V gene has CDR1 MDHEN and CDR2 SYDVKM. The trim removed 8 bases at V and 4 bases at J, leaving 2 bases unmatched. The CDR3 extends over 13 amino acids.

The chain is built from TRBV19 and TRBJ2-5, with D perhaps given as TRBD1 or TRBD2 (5 bases each). V lost 4 bases, J lost 1 base, and 7 bases lay in between. The CDR3 is made up of 13 amino acids. The germline CDR1 and CDR2 sequences are LNHDA and SQIVND (reference sequence). The CDR3 nucleotides are TGTGCCAGTAGTACGAGGGGCCAAGAGACCCAGTACTTC. It is translated as CASSTRGQETQYF.

A word on this clone: Within the sample, other DNA sequences also encode this same CDR3. The chain uses TRBV28 and TRBJ2-7, with unresolved D. Germline values: CDR1 MDHEN, CDR2 SYDVKM. The germline V and J ends were trimmed by 3 bases and 1 base, with 10 bases remaining between them. The CDR3 sequence is 14 residues long. CDR3 coding DNA: TGTGCCAGCAGTTTTTCCCGAGCGTCCTACGAGCAGTACTTC. Its protein product is CASSFSRASYEQYF.

CDR3 region: CASLQSRDTGELFF. The DNA for the CDR3 is TGTGCCAGCCTCCAGTCCCGCGACACCGGGGAGCTGTTTTTT. The rearrangement joins TRBV18 to TRBJ2-2; D unresolved. Germline CDR1 KGHSH, CDR2 LQKENI. The ends were cut back, 8 bases at V and 3 bases at J, with 13 bases in the middle. The CDR3 consists of 14 residues.

The chain has TRBV4-1 and TRBJ1-2; 12 bases match TRBD1. Germline CDR1 is MGHRA and CDR2 is YSYEKL. The CDR3 loop spans 14 amino acids. J was trimmed by 7 bases and V by 2 bases; bases with no gene match: 2. The chain's CDR3 is CASSQRDRGLGYTF. The CDR3 region has the DNA TGCGCCAGCAGCCAACGGGACAGGGGGCTTGGCTACACCTTC.

J is TRBJ1-2 and V is TRBV4-1; D gene ambiguous. CDR3 length equals 13 residues. V was trimmed by 1 base and J by 2 bases, leaving 5 bases between them. Germline CDR1 reads MGHRA; CDR2 reads YSYEKL. The CDR3 loop reads CASSQVPNYGYTF. The DNA for the CDR3 is TGCGCCAGCAGCCAAGTCCCGAACTATGGCTACACCTTC.

The V gene is TRBV28, the J gene TRBJ2-3, with D maybe TRBD1 (6 bases). This CDR3 spans 15 amino acids. V was trimmed by 4 bases and J by 2 bases, leaving 13 bases between them. CDR1 and CDR2 (germline): MDHEN, SYDVKM. CDR3 amino acids: CASSSRDTLTDTQYF. DNA for the CDR3: TGTGCCAGCAGTTCCCGGGACACCCTCACAGATACGCAGTATTTT. The whole variable domain, filled in from reference TRBV28 and TRBJ2-3, reads DVKVTQSSRYLVKRTGEKVFLECVQDMDHENMFWYRQDPGLGLRLIYFSYDVKMKEKGDIPEGYSVSREKKERFSLILESASTNQTSMYLCASSSRDTLTDTQYFGPGTRLTVL.

For the CDR3, the DNA is TGTGCCAGCAGCCAGATCGGAGGGTTTATAAGCGAGCAGTACTTC. Residues: CASSQIGGFISEQYF. The chain combines TRBV14 with TRBJ2-7; D perhaps matches TRBD2 (6 bases). Trimming left V 3 bases short and J 6 bases short, with 18 bases between. This CDR3 spans 15 amino acids. Germline V CDR1 and CDR2: SGHDN, FVKESK.

The CDR3 is CASSETVQGLPLSTQYF. The CDR3 nucleotides are TGTGCCAGCAGTGAGACTGTTCAGGGACTGCCCCTAAGCACGCAGTATTTT. The chain couples TRBV6-1 to TRBJ2-3; D perhaps matches TRBD2 (6 bases). V was clipped by 3 bases and J by 9 bases, with 25 bases between them. This CDR3 has 17 residues. Germline-derived CDR1 and CDR2 are MNHNS and SASEGT.

The chain is built from TRBV6-4 and TRBJ1-5; D remains unclear. This CDR3 comprises 13 residues. With 4 bases removed from V and 7 bases from J, the gap between germline ends came to 11 bases. Germline V lookup: CDR1 MRHNA, CDR2 SNTAGT. The CDR3 protein is CASSATGLQPQHF. CDR3 coding DNA: TGTGCCAGCAGTGCGACGGGTTTGCAGCCCCAGCATTTT.

This chain links TRBV18 with TRBJ2-7; possibly TRBD1 or TRBD2 for D (5 bases each). The germline V gene has CDR1 KGHSH and CDR2 LQKENI. V gave up 4 bases and J gave up 0 bases, with 16 bases separating them. This CDR3 has 16 amino acids. CDR3 sequence (DNA): TGTGCCAGCTCACTTTCCGTAGGGGACCTCTCCTACGAGCAGTACTTC. Translation gives CASSLSVGDLSYEQYF. The variable domain in full, completed from reference TRBV18 and TRBJ2-7, reads NAGVMQNPRHLVRRRGQEARLRCSPMKGHSHVYWYRQLPEEGLKFMVYLQKENIIDESGMPKERFSAEFPKEGPSILRIQQVVRGDSAAYFCASSLSVGDLSYEQYFGPGTRLTVT.

Remarks on this clone: In the same sample, other DNA sequences code for this CDR3. This chain connects TRBV18 to TRBJ1-1, with a weak D call TRBD1 (6 bases). Trimming pared 6 bases from V and 1 base from J, leaving 18 bases between. The CDR3 runs to 16 residues. Germline assignment: CDR1 KGHSH and CDR2 LQKENI. The CDR3 DNA is TGTGCCAGCTCCCTCACGGGGGGGGGCACGAACACTGAAGCTTTCTTT. It codes for CASSLTGGGTNTEAFF.

This clone appeared a single time. The chain joins TRBV19 to TRBJ2-1, with D perhaps matching TRBD1 (5 bases). V shed 4 bases and J shed 4 bases, with 14 bases lying between them. CDR3 length: 15 amino acids. CDR1 and CDR2 (germline): LNHDA, SQIVND (reference sequence). This chain's CDR3 is CASSRIQGGYNEQFF. The CDR3, as DNA: TGTGCCAGTAGTAGAATTCAGGGTGGGTACAATGAGCAGTTCTTC.

The chain recombines TRBV2 with TRBJ1-1; possible D gene TRBD1, 5 bases. CDR3 length equals 14 residues. V lost 2 bases, J lost 2 bases, and 9 bases lay in between. The germline V gene has CDR1 SNHLY and CDR2 FYNNEI. The CDR3 sequence is CASSEIRVNTEAFF. Here the CDR3 DNA reads TGTGCCAGCAGTGAAATCAGGGTAAACACTGAAGCTTTCTTT.

This clone appeared once. The rearrangement links TRBV11-2 to TRBJ2-5; 8 bases fit TRBD1. Germline V lookup: CDR1 SGHAT, CDR2 FQNNGV. This CDR3 contains 14 residues. The junction had 8 bases not matched to a gene; V was cut back by 2 bases and J by 9 bases. Written as DNA, the CDR3 is TGTGCCAGCAGCTTACCAGGGGGCGGTTCGCCCCAGTACTTC. The encoded protein is CASSLPGGGSPQYF.

As to this clone: The sample has other DNA sequences that encode this CDR3 too. V usage is TRBV5-1 and J usage is TRBJ1-1; no firm D call. The CDR3 contains 14 residues. With 2 bases removed from V and 1 base from J, the gap between germline ends came to 9 bases. Germline CDR1 and CDR2: SGHRS and YFSETQ. CDR3 in DNA: TGCGCCAGCAGCTTAGGAGGGCAGAACACTGAAGCTTTCTTT. Protein product: CASSLGGQNTEAFF.

In its sample, this clone was seen once. CDR3: CASSTRGVGNIQYF. CDR3 DNA sequence: TGTGCCAGCTCAACCCGGGGAGTCGGGAACATTCAGTACTTC. The V call is TRBV18, the J call TRBJ2-4; D possibly corresponds to TRBD2 (5 bases). CDR3 length: 14 amino acids. V was clipped by 5 bases and J by 7 bases, with 15 bases between them. Germline assignment: CDR1 KGHSH and CDR2 LQKENI.

The chain has TRBV2 and TRBJ2-1; 12 positions match TRBD2. Germline V CDR1 and CDR2: SNHLY, FYNNEI. With V trimmed by 3 bases and J by 6 bases, 6 bases remained unmatched. CDR3 size: 16 residues. The CDR3 loop reads CASSELAGGAGNEQFF. The CDR3 coding sequence is TGTGCCAGCAGTGAGCTAGCGGGAGGGGCGGGCAATGAGCAGTTCTTC.